These 28 T cell receptor beta chains share one sample of origin, sequenced in a study of cytomegalovirus exposure and HLA in healthy donors. Primers included in the PCR were 60 Vbeta and 13 Jbeta primers. Clones were sequenced by immunoSEQ multiplex PCR, and TCRdb holds only the in-frame ones, with some missing. The sample has over 40,000 clones. Sequencing used PBMCs. The receptor source for this set is a young man in good health and CMV-seronegative.

J is TRBJ2-7 and V is TRBV5-1; TRBD2 matches 8 bases. V was clipped by 5 bases and J by 4 bases; unmatched bases: 8. The germline V gene has CDR1 SGHRS and CDR2 YFSETQ. This CDR3 has 14 amino acids. Here the CDR3 DNA reads TGCGCCAGCAGATTTACTAGCGGAGTATACGAGCAGTACTTC. It codes for CASRFTSGVYEQYF.

The V and J genes are TRBV6-5 and TRBJ1-2, with no clear D. V was trimmed by 0 bases and J by 4 bases, leaving 6 bases between them. The CDR3 consists of 13 residues. The germline V gene has CDR1 MNHEY and CDR2 SVGAGI. The CDR3 protein is CASSYSLVYGYTF. The CDR3 DNA reads as TGTGCCAGCAGTTACTCGTTAGTCTATGGCTACACCTTC.

The chain joins TRBV9 to TRBJ2-1, with TRBD2 as a possible D gene (5 bases). The length of the CDR3 is 15 residues. Germline CDR1 SGDLS, CDR2 YYNGEE. Between the trimmed V and J ends, which lost 0 bases and 2 bases, there was a span of 9 bases. CDR3 region: CASSVAADPYNEQFF. In DNA form, the CDR3 reads TGTGCCAGCAGCGTAGCAGCGGACCCCTACAATGAGCAGTTCTTC.

V is TRBV18 and J is TRBJ2-1; 11 nucleotides line up with TRBD2. The V and J ends lost 2 bases and 6 bases, in that order; junction bases with no gene match: 15. CDR1 KGHSH and CDR2 LQKENI come from the germline V gene. This CDR3 region has 19 residues. This CDR3 reads CASSPRLAGGPIGFNEQFF. The CDR3 coding sequence is TGTGCCAGCTCACCAAGGCTAGCGGGAGGTCCAATCGGGTTCAATGAGCAGTTCTTC. Supplemented by reference TRBV18 and TRBJ2-1, the full variable domain reads NAGVMQNPRHLVRRRGQEARLRCSPMKGHSHVYWYRQLPEEGLKFMVYLQKENIIDESGMPKERFSAEFPKEGPSILRIQQVVRGDSAAYFCASSPRLAGGPIGFNEQFFGPGTRLTVL.

V usage is TRBV9 and J usage is TRBJ2-7; D is unresolved. Trimming cost V 3 bases and J 4 bases, with 8 bases left between them. The CDR3 is 12 amino acids. CDR1 is SGDLS and CDR2 is YYNGEE in the germline V gene. CDR3 in DNA: TGTGCCAGCAGCGACCCTAGTTACGAGCAGTACTTC. It translates to CASSDPSYEQYF.

V and J are TRBV5-1 and TRBJ1-1, with D uncertain. From germline, CDR1 is SGHRS and CDR2 YFSETQ. V gave up 0 bases and J gave up 0 bases, with 6 bases separating them. The CDR3 sequence is 14 residues long. The CDR3 DNA reads TGCGCCAGCAGCTTGGCCCCAATGAACACTGAAGCTTTCTTT. Its translation is CASSLAPMNTEAFF.

The CDR3 sequence is CASSSRLAGQYF. The CDR3 DNA follows: TGTGCCAGCAGTTCGCGACTAGCAGGGCAGTACTTC. The rearrangement links TRBV6-5 to TRBJ2-7, with 7 positions matching TRBD2. Trimming took 4 bases from V and 9 from J; bases not matched to a gene: 6. The CDR3 length is 12 residues. Germline V gene sequence: CDR1 MNHEY, CDR2 SVGAGI.

V gene TRBV4-3 combines with J gene TRBJ2-3; TRBD2 agrees at 12 bases. Trimming took 2 bases from V and 4 from J; bases not matched to a gene: 4. The CDR3 has 16 amino acids. CDR1 LGHNA and CDR2 YSLEER come from the germline V gene. The chain's CDR3 is CASSQTSGGPADTQYF. As DNA, the CDR3 is TGCGCCAGCAGCCAAACTAGCGGGGGGCCGGCAGATACGCAGTATTTT.

The chain's CDR3 is CASSPTGSSAYEQYF. The CDR3 nucleotides read TGTGCCAGTAGCCCCACCGGGTCCTCGGCCTACGAGCAGTACTTC. The rearrangement links TRBV19 to TRBJ2-7, with D uncertain. CDR3 size: 15 residues. In germline, CDR1 is LNHDA, CDR2 SQIVND (reference sequence). Deletions cut 6 bases from V and 2 bases from J, with 17 bases between.

The chain joins TRBV27 to TRBJ2-7; TRBD2 matches 9 bases. CDR1 and CDR2 (germline): MNHEY, SMNVEV (reference sequence). The CDR3 is 15 amino acids. V gave up 1 base and J gave up 3 bases; unmatched junction bases: 4. This CDR3 reads CASSLLVSGSYEQYF. The CDR3 DNA follows: TGTGCCAGCAGTTTATTAGTTAGCGGGAGCTACGAGCAGTACTTC.

The rearrangement links TRBV7-2 to TRBJ2-2; tentatively, D is TRBD2 (6 bases). This CDR3 has 17 amino acids. Germline-derived CDR1 and CDR2 are SGHTA and FQGNSA. V lost 1 base and J lost 7, with 19 bases in between. The DNA for the CDR3 is TGTGCCAGCAGCTTAGTACGGGGACTCGAAGCTGGCGGGGAGCTGTTTTTT. Its protein product is CASSLVRGLEAGGELFF.

V usage is TRBV4-1 and J usage is TRBJ2-3, with D possibly being TRBD2 (6 bases). Germline CDR1 is MGHRA and CDR2 is YSYEKL. The CDR3 totals 15 residues. Trimming took off 4 bases at V and 5 bases at J, with 16 bases between the two ends. DNA of the CDR3: TGCGCCAGCAGCCTTGTCGGGACTCCGGGAGATACGCAGTATTTT. This sequence encodes CASSLVGTPGDTQYF.

The V gene is TRBV6-5, the J gene TRBJ1-5; D is unresolved. This CDR3 contains 12 residues. Trimming shortened V by 5 bases and J by 7 bases, and 9 bases separated the two germline ends. Per germline, CDR1 MNHEY and CDR2 SVGAGI. CDR3 residues: CASSVSGQPQHF. DNA for the CDR3: TGTGCCAGCAGTGTTTCGGGGCAGCCCCAGCATTTT.

V and J are TRBV7-2 and TRBJ2-5; D unresolved. V gave up 2 bases and J gave up 9 bases, with 10 bases separating them. The germline gives CDR1 SGHTA, CDR2 FQGNSA. The CDR3 length is 12 residues. CDR3 amino acids: CASSLPQVAQYF. CDR3 in DNA: TGTGCCAGCAGCTTACCCCAGGTCGCCCAGTACTTC.

The chain joins TRBV15 to TRBJ2-5; TRBD1 agrees at 10 bases. CDR3 length equals 17 residues. Looked up from germline, CDR1 is LNHNV and CDR2 is YYDKDF (reference sequence). Trimming removed 2 bases from V and 5 bases from J; junction bases left unmatched: 11. CDR3 region: CATSRKPGQGFSETQYF. The CDR3 DNA follows: TGTGCCACCAGCAGAAAGCCGGGACAGGGGTTCTCGGAGACCCAGTACTTC.

The chain uses TRBV9 and TRBJ1-1; no reliable D call. The germline V gene encodes CDR1 SGDLS and CDR2 YYNGEE. Trimming took off 0 bases at V and 7 bases at J, with 13 bases between the two ends. The CDR3 consists of 14 residues. CDR3 sequence: CASSVGPVQSEAFF. CDR3 coding DNA: TGTGCCAGCAGCGTAGGTCCTGTACAGAGTGAAGCTTTCTTT. The variable domain in full, with the rest retrieved from reference TRBV9 and TRBJ1-1, is DSGVTQTPKHLITATGQRVTLRCSPRSGDLSVYWYQQSLDQGLQFLIQYYNGEERAKGNILERFSAQQFPDLHSELNLSSLELGDSALYFCASSVGPVQSEAFFGQGTRLTVV.

The chain combines TRBV12-2 with TRBJ2-7; no DNA check was done on the table's D call, TRBD2. TRBV12-2 is a known pseudogene. The CDR3 is made up of 22 amino acids. Written as DNA, the CDR3 is TGTGCAAGTCGCTTATGTTGTGGGGGCGGGTCGACTAGCGGGAGAGCAAGCTACGAGCAGTACTTC. Translating gives CASRLCCGGGSTSGRASYEQYF.

This chain uses TRBV5-4 with TRBJ2-7; D perhaps matches TRBD2 (6 bases). The ends were cut back, 6 bases at V and 4 bases at J, with 17 bases in the middle. This CDR3 contains 14 residues. Per germline, CDR1 SGHNT and CDR2 YYREEE (reference sequence). The CDR3 DNA reads TGTGCCAGCAACCCCGGGACGGGAGAGTACGAGCAGTACTTC. This encodes CASNPGTGEYEQYF.

The V call is TRBV19, the J call TRBJ1-6; D is possibly TRBD1 (5 bases). The CDR3 is made up of 14 amino acids. CDR1 is LNHDA and CDR2 is SQIVND in the germline V gene (reference sequence). V dropped 7 bases and J dropped 9 bases, with 16 bases sitting between them. In nucleotides, the CDR3 is TGTGCCAGTACCTCGACAGTCCCCGTTTCACCCCTCCACTTT. Protein sequence: CASTSTVPVSPLHF.

V gene TRBV11-2 combines with J gene TRBJ1-2, with 8 bases that match TRBD1. The CDR3 contains 15 residues. Germline CDR1 SGHAT, CDR2 FQNNGV. Unmatched junction bases numbered 5, after V lost 1 base and J lost 4 bases. The CDR3 DNA follows: TGTGCCAGCAGCTTAGGGCGGGACAGGTTCTATGGCTACACCTTC. Its protein product is CASSLGRDRFYGYTF.

V gene TRBV4-2 combines with J gene TRBJ1-2; 7 nucleotides agree with TRBD1. The CDR3 is made up of 14 amino acids. Germline lookup yields CDR1 LGHNA and CDR2 YNFKEQ. V shed 0 bases, J shed 7 bases, and the junction held 5 bases outside the gene matches. The CDR3 DNA reads as TGTGCCAGCAGCCAAGATCGTACAGGGGTTGGCTACACCTTC. Translated: CASSQDRTGVGYTF.

This chain links TRBV10-3 with TRBJ1-5; the D gene is possibly TRBD1 (6 bases). Germline CDR1 and CDR2: ENHRY and SYGVKD. The V end was cut by 1 base, the J end by 2 bases, with 18 bases between. The CDR3 has 18 residues. Written as DNA, the CDR3 is TGTGCCATCAGTGAGTTGAGGGGGGGTGGACGGGGCAATCAGCCCCAGCATTTT. Protein product: CAISELRGGGRGNQPQHF.

This chain joins TRBV7-9 and TRBJ2-3; 9 bases fit TRBD1. The V and J ends lost 5 bases and 1 base, in that order; junction bases with no gene match: 4. Germline V CDR1 and CDR2: SEHNR, FQNEAQ (reference sequence). The length of the CDR3 is 15 residues. The CDR3 here is CASSQGQGRTDTQYF. In DNA form, the CDR3 reads TGTGCCAGCAGCCAGGGACAGGGCCGCACAGATACGCAGTATTTT.

The rearrangement joins TRBV19 to TRBJ2-7; 9 bases match TRBD1. With V trimmed by 6 bases and J by 5 bases, 11 bases remained unmatched. Germline V lookup: CDR1 LNHDA, CDR2 SQIVND (reference sequence). The CDR3 runs 15 residues. This chain's CDR3 is CASRLPGQGDHEQYF. DNA of the CDR3: TGTGCCAGTAGGCTACCGGGACAGGGTGACCACGAGCAGTACTTC.

V and J are TRBV19 and TRBJ1-1; D might be TRBD1 (6 bases). V shed 1 base and J shed 2 bases, with 11 bases lying between them. The germline CDR1 and CDR2 sequences are LNHDA and SQIVND (reference sequence). This CDR3 contains 15 residues. Here the CDR3 DNA reads TGTGCCAGTAGTATAGGGACAGCTTTAAACACTGAAGCTTTCTTT. Its translation is CASSIGTALNTEAFF.

The rearrangement uses TRBV4-3 and TRBJ2-5; tentatively, D is TRBD2 (6 bases). Germline V CDR1 and CDR2: LGHNA, YSLEER. V shed 1 base and J shed 5 bases, with 14 bases lying between them. CDR3 length equals 15 residues. The CDR3 sequence: CASSQVRAEGETQYF. The CDR3 nucleotides are TGCGCCAGCAGCCAAGTAAGGGCGGAGGGGGAGACCCAGTACTTC.

This chain links TRBV15 with TRBJ1-6, with D possibly being TRBD1 (5 bases). This CDR3 contains 13 residues. Germline V CDR1 and CDR2: LNHNV, YYDKDF (reference sequence). Trimming took off 1 base at V and 7 bases at J, with 5 bases between the two ends. DNA of the CDR3: TGTGCCACCAGCAGAGGACAGAATTCACCCCTCCACTTT. Translating it yields CATSRGQNSPLHF.

The gene calls are TRBV11-2 and TRBJ1-1; TRBD1 might be the D (5 bases). This CDR3 comprises 12 residues. Trimming shortened V by 5 bases and J by 10 bases, and 14 bases separated the two germline ends. Germline CDR1 SGHAT, CDR2 FQNNGV. This CDR3 reads CASSLSGGGAFF. Written as DNA, the CDR3 is TGTGCCAGCAGCCTGTCTGGGGGGGGAGCTTTCTTT. The full variable domain, rest sourced from reference TRBV11-2 and TRBJ1-1, is EAGVAQSPRYKIIEKRQSVAFWCNPISGHATLYWYQQILGQGPKLLIQFQNNGVVDDSQLPKDRFSAERLKGVDSTLKIQPAKLEDSAVYLCASSLSGGGAFFGQGTRLTVV.